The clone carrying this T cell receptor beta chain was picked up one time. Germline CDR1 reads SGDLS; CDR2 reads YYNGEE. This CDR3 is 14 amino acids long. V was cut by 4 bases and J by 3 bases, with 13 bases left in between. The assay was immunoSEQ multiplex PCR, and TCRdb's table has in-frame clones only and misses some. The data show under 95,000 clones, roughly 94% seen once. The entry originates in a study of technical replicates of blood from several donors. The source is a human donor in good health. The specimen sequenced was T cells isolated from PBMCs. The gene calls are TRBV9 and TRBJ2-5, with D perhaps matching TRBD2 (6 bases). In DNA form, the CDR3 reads TGTGCCAGCAGCCCCCGGGACTTTGAAGAGACCCAGTACTTC. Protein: CASSPRDFEETQYF.